These 4 T cell receptor beta chains came from one sample sequenced in a study of identical twins. In TCRdb, the 5' RACE reads were re-called with MiXCR into one record per CDR3 protein. The sample has more than 600,000 distinct CDR3 sequences, 15% to 20% seen once. These data are also associated with another study on T cells expressing NK-cell markers.

The sequenced sample consisted of PBMCs. These receptors came from a woman between 18 and 29 years old in good health.

The chain's CDR3 is CASTGGIWDYGYTF. In nucleotides, the CDR3 is TGTGCCAGCACAGGGGGAATTTGGGACTATGGCTACACCTTC. This chain uses TRBV2 with TRBJ1-2, with 7 bases fitting TRBD1. V was pared by 7 bases and J by 3 bases, with 8 bases of the junction left unmatched. This CDR3 region has 14 residues. CDR1 SNHLY and CDR2 FYNNEI come from the germline V gene.

This chain joins TRBV10-2 and TRBJ2-7; no firm D call. The CDR3 extends over 13 amino acids. In germline, CDR1 is WSHSY, CDR2 SAAADI. V lost 2 bases and J 2 bases, leaving 7 bases between the germline ends. CDR3 loop: CASSEGRAYEQYF. DNA for the CDR3: TGCGCCAGCAGTGAGGGCAGAGCCTACGAGCAGTACTTC.

The V and J genes are TRBV24-1 and TRBJ2-5; 16 bases line up with TRBD2. The V segment lost 4 bases and the J segment 7 bases; nucleotides outside the gene matches: 17. Germline V gene lookup returns CDR1 KGHDR and CDR2 SFDVKD. The CDR3 has 20 amino acids. CDR3 region: CATSDASPGTSGRASGTQYF. The CDR3 DNA reads TGTGCCACCAGTGACGCCTCTCCCGGGACTAGCGGGAGGGCCTCCGGGACCCAGTACTTC.

This clonotype was observed a few times. The rearrangement uses TRBV5-4 and TRBJ2-1, with 7 bases matching TRBD1. The length of the CDR3 is 15 residues. The V and J ends lost 3 bases and 0 bases, in that order; junction bases with no gene match: 3. Germline V gene lookup returns CDR1 SGHNT and CDR2 YYREEE (reference sequence). The CDR3 loop reads CASSWDSSSYNEQFF. The CDR3 region has the DNA TGTGCCAGCAGCTGGGACAGTAGCTCCTACAATGAGCAGTTCTTC. The full variable domain, rest sourced from reference TRBV5-4 and TRBJ2-1, is ETGVTQSPTHLIKTRGQQVTLRCSSQSGHNTVSWYQQALGQGPQFIFQYYREEENGRGNFPPRFSGLQFPNYSSELNVNALELDDSALYLCASSWDSSSYNEQFFGPGTRLTVL.